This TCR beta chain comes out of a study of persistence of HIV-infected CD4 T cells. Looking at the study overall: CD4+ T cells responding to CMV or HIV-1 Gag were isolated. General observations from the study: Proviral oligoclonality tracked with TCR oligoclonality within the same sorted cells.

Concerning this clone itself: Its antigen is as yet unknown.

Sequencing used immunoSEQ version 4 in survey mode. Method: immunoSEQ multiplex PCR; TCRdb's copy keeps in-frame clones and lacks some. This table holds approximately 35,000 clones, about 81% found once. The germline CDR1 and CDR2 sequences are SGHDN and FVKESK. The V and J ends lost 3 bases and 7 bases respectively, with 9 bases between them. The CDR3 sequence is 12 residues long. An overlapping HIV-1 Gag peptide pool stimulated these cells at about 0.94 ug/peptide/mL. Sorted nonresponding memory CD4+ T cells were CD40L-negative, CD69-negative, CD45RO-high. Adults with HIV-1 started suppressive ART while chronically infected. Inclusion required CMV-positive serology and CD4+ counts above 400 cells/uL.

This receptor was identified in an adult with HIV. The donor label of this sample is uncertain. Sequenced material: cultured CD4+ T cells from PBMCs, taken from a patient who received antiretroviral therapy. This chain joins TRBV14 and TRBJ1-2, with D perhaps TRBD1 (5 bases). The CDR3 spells CASSQSGAGYTF. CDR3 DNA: TGTGCCAGCAGCCAGTCCGGGGCTGGCTACACCTTC. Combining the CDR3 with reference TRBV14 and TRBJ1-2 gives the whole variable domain EAGVTQFPSHSVIEKGQTVTLRCDPISGHDNLYWYRRVMGKEIKFLLHFVKESKQDESGMPNNRFLAERTGGTYSTLKVQPAELEDSGVYFCASSQSGAGYTFGSGTRLTVV.